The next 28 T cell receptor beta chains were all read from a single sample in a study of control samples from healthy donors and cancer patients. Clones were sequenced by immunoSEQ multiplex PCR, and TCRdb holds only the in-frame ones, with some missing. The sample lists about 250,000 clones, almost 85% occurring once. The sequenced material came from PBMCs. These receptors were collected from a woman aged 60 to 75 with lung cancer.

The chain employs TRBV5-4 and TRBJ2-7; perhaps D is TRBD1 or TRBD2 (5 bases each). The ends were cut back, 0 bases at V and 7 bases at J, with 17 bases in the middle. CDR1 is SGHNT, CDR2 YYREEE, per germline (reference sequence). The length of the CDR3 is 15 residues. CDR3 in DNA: TGTGCCAGCAGCTTGGCCAGGGCCCCTGGGGGTGAGCAGTACTTC. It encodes CASSLARAPGGEQYF.

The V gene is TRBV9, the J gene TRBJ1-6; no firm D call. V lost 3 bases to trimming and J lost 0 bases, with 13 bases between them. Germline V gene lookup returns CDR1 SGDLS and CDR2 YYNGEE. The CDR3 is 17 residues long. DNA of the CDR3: TGTGCCAGCAGCGGGAGGGCGGACTTCTCCTATAATTCACCCCTCCACTTT. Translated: CASSGRADFSYNSPLHF.

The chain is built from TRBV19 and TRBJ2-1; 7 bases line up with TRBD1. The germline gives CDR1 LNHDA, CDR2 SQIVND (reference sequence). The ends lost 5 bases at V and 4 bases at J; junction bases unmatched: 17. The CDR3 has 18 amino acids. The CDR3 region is CASSALRTGLMGYNEQFF. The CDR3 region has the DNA TGTGCCAGTAGTGCCCTGAGGACAGGTCTAATGGGGTACAATGAGCAGTTCTTC.

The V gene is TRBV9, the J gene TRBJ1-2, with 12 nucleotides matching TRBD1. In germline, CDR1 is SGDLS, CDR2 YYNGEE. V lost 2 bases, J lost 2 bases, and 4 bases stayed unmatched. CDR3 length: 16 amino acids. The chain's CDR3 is CASSVGTGGMNYGYTF. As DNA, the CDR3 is TGTGCCAGCAGCGTTGGGACAGGGGGCATGAACTATGGCTACACCTTC. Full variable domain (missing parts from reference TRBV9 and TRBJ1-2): DSGVTQTPKHLITATGQRVTLRCSPRSGDLSVYWYQQSLDQGLQFLIQYYNGEERAKGNILERFSAQQFPDLHSELNLSSLELGDSALYFCASSVGTGGMNYGYTFGSGTRLTVV.

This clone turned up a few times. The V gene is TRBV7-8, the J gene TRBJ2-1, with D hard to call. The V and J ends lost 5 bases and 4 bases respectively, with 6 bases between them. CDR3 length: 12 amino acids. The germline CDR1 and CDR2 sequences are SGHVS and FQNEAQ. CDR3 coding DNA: TGTGCCAGCAGCCACTCTTACAATGAGCAGTTCTTC. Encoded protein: CASSHSYNEQFF. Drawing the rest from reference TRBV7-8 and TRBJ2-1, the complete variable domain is GAGVSQSPRYKVAKRGQDVALRCDPISGHVSLFWYQQALGQGPEFLTYFQNEAQLDKSGLPSDRFFAERPEGSVSTLKIQRTQQEDSAVYLCASSHSYNEQFFGPGTRLTVL.

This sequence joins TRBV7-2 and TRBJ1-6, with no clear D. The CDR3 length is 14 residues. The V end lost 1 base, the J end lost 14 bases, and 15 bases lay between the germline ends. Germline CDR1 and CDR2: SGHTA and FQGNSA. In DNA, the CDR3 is TGTGCCAGCAGCTTAGTCGCAACGGTTCCCTCCCTCCACTTT. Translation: CASSLVATVPSLHF.

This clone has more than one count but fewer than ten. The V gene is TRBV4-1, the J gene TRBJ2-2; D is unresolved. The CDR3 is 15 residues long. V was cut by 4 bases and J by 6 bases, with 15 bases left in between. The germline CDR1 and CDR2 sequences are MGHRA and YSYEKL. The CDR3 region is CASSLEVMVSGELFF. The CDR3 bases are TGCGCCAGCAGCCTTGAAGTTATGGTCTCCGGGGAGCTGTTTTTT.

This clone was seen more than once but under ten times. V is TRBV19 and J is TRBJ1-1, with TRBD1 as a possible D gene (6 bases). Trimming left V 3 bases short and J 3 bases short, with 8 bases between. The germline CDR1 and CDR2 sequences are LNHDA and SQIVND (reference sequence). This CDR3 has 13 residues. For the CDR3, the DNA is TGTGCCAGTAGTATGGACAGAGACACTGAAGCTTTCTTT. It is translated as CASSMDRDTEAFF.

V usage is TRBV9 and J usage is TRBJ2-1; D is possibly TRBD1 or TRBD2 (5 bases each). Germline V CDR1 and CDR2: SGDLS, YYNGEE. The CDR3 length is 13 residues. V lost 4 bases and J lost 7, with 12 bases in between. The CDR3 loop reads CASSLAGANEQFF. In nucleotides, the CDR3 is TGTGCCAGCAGCTTGGCCGGGGCGAATGAGCAGTTCTTC.

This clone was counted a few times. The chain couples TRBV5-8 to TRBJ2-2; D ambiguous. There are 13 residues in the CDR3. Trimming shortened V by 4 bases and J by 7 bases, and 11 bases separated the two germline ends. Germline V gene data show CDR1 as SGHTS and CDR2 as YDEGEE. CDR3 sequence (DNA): TGTGCCAGCAGCCGCGTTCGTGGCGGGGAGCTGTTTTTT. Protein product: CASSRVRGGELFF.

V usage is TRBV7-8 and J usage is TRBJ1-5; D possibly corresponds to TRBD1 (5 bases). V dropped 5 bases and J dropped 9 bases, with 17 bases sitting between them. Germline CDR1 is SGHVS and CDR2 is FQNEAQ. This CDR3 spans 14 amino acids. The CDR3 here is CASSPAPGERPQHF. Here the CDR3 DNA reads TGTGCCAGCAGCCCCGCCCCGGGGGAAAGGCCCCAGCATTTT.

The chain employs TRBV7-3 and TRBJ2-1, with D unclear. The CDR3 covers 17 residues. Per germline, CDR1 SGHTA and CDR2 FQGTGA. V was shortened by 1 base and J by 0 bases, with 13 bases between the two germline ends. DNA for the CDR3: TGTGCCAGCAGCTTAAGCCGAAGTCGTAACTCCTACAATGAGCAGTTCTTC. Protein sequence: CASSLSRSRNSYNEQFF.

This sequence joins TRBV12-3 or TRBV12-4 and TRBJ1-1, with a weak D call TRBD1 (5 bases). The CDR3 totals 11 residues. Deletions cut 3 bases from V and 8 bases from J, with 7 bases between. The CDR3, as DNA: TGTGCCAGCAGTTTTCGACAGGAAGCTTTCTTT. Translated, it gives CASSFRQEAFF.

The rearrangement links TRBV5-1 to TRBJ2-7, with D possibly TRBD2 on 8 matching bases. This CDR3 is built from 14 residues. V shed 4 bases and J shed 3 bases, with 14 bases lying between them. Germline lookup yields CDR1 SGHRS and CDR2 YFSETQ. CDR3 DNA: TGCGCCAGCAGCCGGGAGGGGGCGGGCTACGAGCAGTACTTC. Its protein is CASSREGAGYEQYF.

DNA of the CDR3: TGTGCCAGCAGCACTCGGGACAGATATTCACCCCTCCACTTT. It is translated as CASSTRDRYSPLHF. The chain carries TRBV13 and TRBJ1-6; TRBD1 matches 7 bases. Trimming removed 5 bases from V and 8 bases from J; junction bases left unmatched: 6. The germline gives CDR1 PRHDT, CDR2 FYEKMQ (reference sequence). This CDR3 region has 14 residues.

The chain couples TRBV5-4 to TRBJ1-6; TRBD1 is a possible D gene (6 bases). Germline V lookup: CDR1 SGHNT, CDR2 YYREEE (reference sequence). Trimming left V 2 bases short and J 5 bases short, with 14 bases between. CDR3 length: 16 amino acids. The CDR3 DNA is TGTGCCAGCAGCTTCCCGGACAGCGGACATAATTCACCCCTCCACTTT. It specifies CASSFPDSGHNSPLHF.

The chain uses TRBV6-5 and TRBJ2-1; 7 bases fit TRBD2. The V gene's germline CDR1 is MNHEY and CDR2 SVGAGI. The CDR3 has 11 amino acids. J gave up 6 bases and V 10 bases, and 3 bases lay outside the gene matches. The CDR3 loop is CATREVNEQFF. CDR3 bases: TGTGCCACCCGGGAGGTCAATGAGCAGTTCTTC.

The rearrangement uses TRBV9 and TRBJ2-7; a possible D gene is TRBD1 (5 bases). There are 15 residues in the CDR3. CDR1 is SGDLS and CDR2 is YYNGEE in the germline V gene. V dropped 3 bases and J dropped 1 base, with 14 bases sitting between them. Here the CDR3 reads CASSAGRAGSYEQYF. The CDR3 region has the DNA TGTGCCAGCAGCGCAGGAAGGGCAGGGTCCTACGAGCAGTACTTC.

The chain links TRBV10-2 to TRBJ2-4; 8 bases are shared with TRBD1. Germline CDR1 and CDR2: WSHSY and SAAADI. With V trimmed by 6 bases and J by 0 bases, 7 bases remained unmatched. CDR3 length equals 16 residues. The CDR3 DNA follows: TGCGCCAGCAGGGGGACAGGCGCCTTAGCCAAAAACATTCAGTACTTC. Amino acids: CASRGTGALAKNIQYF.

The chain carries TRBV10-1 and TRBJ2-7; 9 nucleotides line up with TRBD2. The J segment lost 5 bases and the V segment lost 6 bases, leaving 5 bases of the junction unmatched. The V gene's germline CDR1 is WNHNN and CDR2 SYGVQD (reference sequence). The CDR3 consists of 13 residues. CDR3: CASRASGTDEQYF. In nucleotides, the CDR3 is TGCGCCAGCAGGGCTAGCGGGACAGACGAGCAGTACTTC.

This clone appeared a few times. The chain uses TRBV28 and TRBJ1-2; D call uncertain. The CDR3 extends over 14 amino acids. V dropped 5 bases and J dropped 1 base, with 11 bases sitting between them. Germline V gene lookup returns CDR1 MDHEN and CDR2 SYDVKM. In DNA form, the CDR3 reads TGTGCCAGCAGTCGGATATCACTTAACTATGGCTACACCTTC. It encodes CASSRISLNYGYTF.

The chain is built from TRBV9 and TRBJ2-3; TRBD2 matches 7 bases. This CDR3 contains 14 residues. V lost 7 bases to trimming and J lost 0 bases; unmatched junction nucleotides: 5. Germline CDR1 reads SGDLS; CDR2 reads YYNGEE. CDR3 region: CASSSGASTDTQYF. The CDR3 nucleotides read TGTGCCAGCTCGAGCGGGGCTAGCACAGATACGCAGTATTTT.

CDR3 coding DNA: TGTGCCAGCTCACCAGCGCTGGGGACAGGGGGCGTAAAACTGTTTTTT. It specifies CASSPALGTGGVKLFF. The V gene is TRBV18, the J gene TRBJ1-4; 12 bases map to TRBD1. The V gene end was trimmed by 2 bases and the J gene end by 10 bases; junction bases not matched to a gene: 8. The CDR3 sequence is 16 residues long. Germline V gene data show CDR1 as KGHSH and CDR2 as LQKENI. Full variable domain (remainder filled in from reference TRBV18 and TRBJ1-4): NAGVMQNPRHLVRRRGQEARLRCSPMKGHSHVYWYRQLPEEGLKFMVYLQKENIIDESGMPKERFSAEFPKEGPSILRIQQVVRGDSAAYFCASSPALGTGGVKLFFGSGTQLSVL.

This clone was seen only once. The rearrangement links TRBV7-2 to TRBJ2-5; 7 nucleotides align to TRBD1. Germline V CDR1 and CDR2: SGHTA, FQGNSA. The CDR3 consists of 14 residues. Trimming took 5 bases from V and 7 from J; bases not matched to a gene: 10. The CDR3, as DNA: TGTGCCAGCAGCCTCATCGACAGGGTGTCGACCCAGTACTTC. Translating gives CASSLIDRVSTQYF.

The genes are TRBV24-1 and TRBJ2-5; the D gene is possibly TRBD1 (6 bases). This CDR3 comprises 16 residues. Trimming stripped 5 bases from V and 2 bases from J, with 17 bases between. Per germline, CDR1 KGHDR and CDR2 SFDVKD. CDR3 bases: TGTGCCACCAGTGGCTTAGGGGGAAACGGACAAGAGACCCAGTACTTC. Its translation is CATSGLGGNGQETQYF.

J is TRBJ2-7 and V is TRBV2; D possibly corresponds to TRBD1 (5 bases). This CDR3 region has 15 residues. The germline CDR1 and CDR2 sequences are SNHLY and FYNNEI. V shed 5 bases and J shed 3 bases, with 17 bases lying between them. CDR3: CASSFRPSQGYEQYF. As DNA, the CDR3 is TGTGCCAGCAGTTTCAGACCCAGCCAGGGCTACGAGCAGTACTTC.

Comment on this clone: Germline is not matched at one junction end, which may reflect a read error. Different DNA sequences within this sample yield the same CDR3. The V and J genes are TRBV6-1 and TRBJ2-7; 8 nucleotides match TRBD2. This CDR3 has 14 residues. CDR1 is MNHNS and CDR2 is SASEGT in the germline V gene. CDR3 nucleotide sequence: TGTGCCAGCAGGGAAGGGACTAGATACTACGAGCAGTACTTT. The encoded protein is CASREGTRYYEQYF.

The CDR3 nucleotides read TGCGCCAGCAGCTTGGGGAACAGGGTGGAAGAGACCCAGTACTTC. This translates into CASSLGNRVEETQYF. This chain links TRBV5-1 with TRBJ2-5; possible D gene TRBD1, 6 bases. The CDR3 runs to 15 residues. CDR1 and CDR2 (germline): SGHRS, YFSETQ. Deletions cut 0 bases from V and 3 bases from J, with 12 bases between.